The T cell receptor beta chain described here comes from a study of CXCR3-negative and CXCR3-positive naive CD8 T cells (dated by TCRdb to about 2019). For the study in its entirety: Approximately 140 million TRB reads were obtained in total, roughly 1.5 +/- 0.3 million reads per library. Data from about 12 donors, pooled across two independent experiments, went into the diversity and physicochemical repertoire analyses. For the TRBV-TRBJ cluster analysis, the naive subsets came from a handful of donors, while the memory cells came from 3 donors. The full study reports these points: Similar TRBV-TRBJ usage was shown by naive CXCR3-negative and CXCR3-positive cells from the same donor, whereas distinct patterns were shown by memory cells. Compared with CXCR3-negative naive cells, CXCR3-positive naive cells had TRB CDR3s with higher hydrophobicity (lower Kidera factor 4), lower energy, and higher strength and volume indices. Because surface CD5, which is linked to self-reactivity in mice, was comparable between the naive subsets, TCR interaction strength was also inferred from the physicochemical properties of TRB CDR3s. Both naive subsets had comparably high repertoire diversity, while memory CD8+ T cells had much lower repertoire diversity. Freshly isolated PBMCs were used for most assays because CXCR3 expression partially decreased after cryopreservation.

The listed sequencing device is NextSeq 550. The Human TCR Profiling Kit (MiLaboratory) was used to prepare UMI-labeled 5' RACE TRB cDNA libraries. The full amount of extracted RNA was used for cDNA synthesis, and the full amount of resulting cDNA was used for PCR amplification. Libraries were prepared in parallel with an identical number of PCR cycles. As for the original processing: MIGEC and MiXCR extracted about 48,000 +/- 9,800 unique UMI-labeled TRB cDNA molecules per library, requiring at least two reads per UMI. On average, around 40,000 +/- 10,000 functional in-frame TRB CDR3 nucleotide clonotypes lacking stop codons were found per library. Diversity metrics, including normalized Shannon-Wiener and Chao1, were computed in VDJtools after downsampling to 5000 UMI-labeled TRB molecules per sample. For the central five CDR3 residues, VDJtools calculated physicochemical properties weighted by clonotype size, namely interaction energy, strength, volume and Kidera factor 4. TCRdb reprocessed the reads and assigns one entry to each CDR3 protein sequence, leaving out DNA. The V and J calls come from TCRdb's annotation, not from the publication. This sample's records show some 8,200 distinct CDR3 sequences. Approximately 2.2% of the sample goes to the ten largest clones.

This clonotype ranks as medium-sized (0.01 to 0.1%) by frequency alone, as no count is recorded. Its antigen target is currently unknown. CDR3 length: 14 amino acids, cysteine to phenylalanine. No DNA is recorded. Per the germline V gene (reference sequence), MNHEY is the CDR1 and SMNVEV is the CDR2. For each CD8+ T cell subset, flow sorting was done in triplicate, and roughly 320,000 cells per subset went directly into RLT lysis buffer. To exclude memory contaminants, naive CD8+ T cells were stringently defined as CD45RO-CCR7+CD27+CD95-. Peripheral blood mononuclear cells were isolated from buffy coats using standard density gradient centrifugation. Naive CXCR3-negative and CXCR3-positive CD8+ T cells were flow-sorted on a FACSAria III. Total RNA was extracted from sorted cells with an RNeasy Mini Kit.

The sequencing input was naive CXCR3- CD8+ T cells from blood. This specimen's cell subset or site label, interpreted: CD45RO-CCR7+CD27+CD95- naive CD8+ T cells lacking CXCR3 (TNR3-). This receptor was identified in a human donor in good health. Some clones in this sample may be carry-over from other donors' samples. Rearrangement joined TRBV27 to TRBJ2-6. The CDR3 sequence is CASSLPGLANVLTF.